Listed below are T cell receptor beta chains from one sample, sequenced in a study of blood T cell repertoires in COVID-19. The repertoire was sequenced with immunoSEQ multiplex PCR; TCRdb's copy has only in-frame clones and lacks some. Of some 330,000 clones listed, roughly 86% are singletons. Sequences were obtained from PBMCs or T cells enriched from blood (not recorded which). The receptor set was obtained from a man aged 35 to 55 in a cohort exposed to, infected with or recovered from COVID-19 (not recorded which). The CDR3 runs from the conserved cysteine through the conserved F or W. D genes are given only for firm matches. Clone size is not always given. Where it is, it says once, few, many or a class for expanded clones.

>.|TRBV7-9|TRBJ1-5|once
CASSFTTENQPQHF
TGTGCCAGCAGCTTTACAACAGAAAATCAGCCCCAGCATTTT
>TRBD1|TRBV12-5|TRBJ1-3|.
CASGSGQSSGNTIYF
TGTGCTAGTGGTTCGGGACAGAGCTCTGGAAACACCATATATTTT
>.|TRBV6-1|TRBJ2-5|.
CASSERVETQYF
TGTGCCAGCAGTGAACGCGTGGAGACCCAGTACTTC
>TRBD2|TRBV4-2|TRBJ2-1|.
CASSQEGLAGNEQFF
TGTGCCAGCAGCCAAGAAGGGCTAGCGGGCAATGAGCAGTTCTTC
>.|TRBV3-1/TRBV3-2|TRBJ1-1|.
CASSQGADFTEAFF
TGTGCCAGCAGCCAGGGGGCGGATTTCACTGAAGCTTTCTTT
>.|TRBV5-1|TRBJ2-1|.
CASSFFRGNEQFF
TGCGCCAGCAGCTTTTTTAGGGGCAATGAGCAGTTCTTC
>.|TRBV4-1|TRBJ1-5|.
CASSQAGISNQPQHF
TGCGCCAGCAGCCAAGCAGGGATAAGCAATCAGCCCCAGCATTTT
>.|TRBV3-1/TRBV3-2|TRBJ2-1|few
CASSQGPGATYNEQFF
TGTGCCAGCAGCCAAGGCCCGGGAGCTACCTACAATGAGCAGTTCTTC
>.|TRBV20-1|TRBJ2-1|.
CSARYPVEQFF
TGCAGTGCTAGGTATCCGGTCGAGCAGTTCTTC
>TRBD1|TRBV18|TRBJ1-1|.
CASSPPGTGYTEAFF
TGTGCCAGCTCACCGCCCGGGACAGGGTACACTGAAGCTTTCTTT
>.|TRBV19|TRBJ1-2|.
CASSTGFVYGYTF
TGTGCCAGTAGTACAGGGTTTGTCTATGGCTACACCTTC
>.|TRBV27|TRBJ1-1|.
CASNPDGYTEAFF
TGTGCCAGCAACCCCGACGGGTACACTGAAGCTTTCTTT
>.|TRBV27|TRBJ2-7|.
CASQRVNSYEQYF
TGTGCCAGTCAGCGGGTGAACTCCTACGAGCAGTACTTC
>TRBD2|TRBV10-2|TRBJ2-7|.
CASRVAGRSSYEQYF
TGCGCCAGCAGGGTAGCGGGGAGAAGCTCCTACGAGCAGTACTTC
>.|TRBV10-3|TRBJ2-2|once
CAISDTGQTGELFF
TGTGCCATCAGTGACACAGGGCAAACCGGGGAGCTGTTTTTT
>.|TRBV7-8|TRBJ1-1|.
CASSLDRNTEAFF
TGTGCCAGCAGCTTAGACAGGAACACTGAAGCTTTCTTT
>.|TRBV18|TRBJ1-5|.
CASSPPSGDQPQHF
TGTGCCAGCTCACCTCCCAGTGGAGATCAGCCCCAGCATTTT
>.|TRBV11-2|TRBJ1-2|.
CASSSDRLNYGYTF
TGTGCCAGCAGCTCCGACAGGCTTAACTATGGCTACACCTTC
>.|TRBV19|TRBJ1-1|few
CASSWGAVINTEAFF
TGTGCCAGTAGTTGGGGAGCGGTCATTAACACTGAAGCTTTCTTT
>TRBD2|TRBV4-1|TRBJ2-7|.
CASSLGLAVYEQYF
TGCGCCAGCAGCCTAGGACTAGCGGTCTACGAGCAGTACTTC
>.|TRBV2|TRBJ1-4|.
CASSVGQNNEKLFF
TGTGCCAGCAGTGTGGGACAAAATAATGAAAAACTGTTTTTT
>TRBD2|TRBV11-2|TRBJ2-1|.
CASSLEGRAGAYNEQFF
TGTGCCAGCAGCTTAGAAGGTCGCGCGGGAGCCTACAATGAGCAGTTCTTC
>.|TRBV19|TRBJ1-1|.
CASSISRGTEAFF
TGTGCCAGTAGTATATCTCGAGGAACTGAAGCTTTCTTT
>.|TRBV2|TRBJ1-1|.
CASSESDGNTEAFF
TGTGCCAGCAGTGAGAGCGACGGGAACACTGAAGCTTTCTTT
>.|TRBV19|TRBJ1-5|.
CASSIIQTNQPQHF
TGTGCCAGTAGTATTATACAGACAAATCAGCCCCAGCATTTT
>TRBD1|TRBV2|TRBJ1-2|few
CASSVGTGAYGYTF
TGTGCCAGCAGTGTTGGGACAGGGGCCTATGGCTACACCTTC
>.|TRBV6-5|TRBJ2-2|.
CASSFSGELFF
TGTGCCAGCAGCTTCAGCGGGGAGCTGTTTTTT
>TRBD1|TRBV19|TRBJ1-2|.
CASSPARDSNYGYTF
TGTGCCAGTAGCCCCGCCCGGGACAGTAACTATGGCTACACCTTC
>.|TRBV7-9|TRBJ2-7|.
CASTKGGGTYEQYF
TGTGCCAGCACCAAAGGGGGAGGAACCTACGAGCAGTACTTC
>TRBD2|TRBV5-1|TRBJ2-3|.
CASSLVGLAGGLNTQYF
TGCGCCAGCAGCTTGGTTGGACTAGCGGGAGGGCTTAATACGCAGTATTTT
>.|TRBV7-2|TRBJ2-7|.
CASSFGDTYEQYF
TGTGCCAGCAGCTTCGGGGATACCTACGAGCAGTACTTC
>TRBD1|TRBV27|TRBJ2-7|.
CASSPDRDSYEQYF
TGTGCCAGCAGTCCCGACAGGGACTCCTACGAGCAGTACTTC
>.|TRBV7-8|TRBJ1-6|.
CASSLRESPLHF
TGTGCCAGCAGCTTAAGAGAGTCACCCCTCCACTTT
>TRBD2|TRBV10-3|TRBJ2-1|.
CAISPGTSGNEQFF
TGTGCCATCAGCCCCGGGACTAGTGGCAATGAGCAGTTCTTC
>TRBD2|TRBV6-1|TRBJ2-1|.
CASSAVLAGGPSSYNEQFF
TGTGCCAGCAGTGCGGTTCTAGCGGGAGGGCCTAGCTCCTACAATGAGCAGTTCTTC
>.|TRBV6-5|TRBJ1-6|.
CASSTSTGAEFTLHF
.
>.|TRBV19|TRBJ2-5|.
CASRGGAETQYF
TGTGCCAGTAGGGGTGGGGCAGAGACCCAGTACTTC
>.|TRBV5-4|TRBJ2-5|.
CASSLDELETQYF
TGTGCCAGCAGCTTGGACGAACTGGAGACCCAGTACTTC